Sequencing of this T cell receptor beta chain was carried out in a study of cytomegalovirus exposure and HLA in healthy donors. Study information: Clustering assigned 81% of the 350 to 450 genotyped donors to the Caucasian-associated ancestry cluster. Findings and limits, study-wide: Prior analysis indicated that the majority of TCR beta V segments exhibited productivity approximately 87% or approximately 30% of the time.

The PCR employed 60 Vbeta primers together with 13 Jbeta primers. In the original analysis: In a later analysis, of approximately 81 million unique beta chains, roughly 9.9 million appeared in at least two donors. Produced via immunoSEQ multiplex PCR; TCRdb's table is partial and in-frame only. V, J and clone size reflect that table, while D and trimming were determined from the DNA. The sample lists 110,000 or so clones, 74% occurring once. Note on this clone: As yet, its antigen is unknown.

Deletions cut 4 bases from V and 2 bases from J, with 19 bases between. CDR1 is SGHRS, CDR2 YFSETQ, per germline. This CDR3 is 17 amino acids long. The J gene is TRBJ2-1, the V gene TRBV5-1; perhaps TRBD2 as D (5 bases). The sample was PBMCs. The sequence was collected from a human donor in good health. The CDR3 is CASSISSSGMAYNEQFF. The CDR3 region has the DNA TGCGCCAGCAGCATTAGTTCGTCCGGGATGGCCTACAATGAGCAGTTCTTC.